This TCR beta chain stems from a study of lymphopenia after photon versus proton radiotherapy (dated 2019 in TCRdb). Study-level background: The immunological effects of photon versus proton radiation therapy were compared in patients with gastrointestinal tumors who developed high-grade lymphopenia. A cohort of some 21 patients with gastrointestinal tumors who received either photon or proton therapy and subsequently developed lymphopenia was included. The goal of the study was to describe how the two radiation modalities differ in their effects on the immune system.

Broader findings and caveats from the paper: After the lymphocyte count nadir, oligoclonal expansion, especially of CD8+ Temra cells, was observed in photon-treated repertoires, and the drop in diversity was driven by this expansion. The survival association was examined only in patients who died, and the authors described better survival with proton therapy as a possibility, not as a demonstrated result. Among patients across the cohort who died, overall survival time showed an inverse correlation with a larger post-nadir drop in TCR diversity. During treatment, patients who received photon therapy lost naive T cells and TCR diversity and gained effector/memory populations, whereas patients who received proton therapy remained relatively stable.

This clone was detected only once. No antigen is known for it. Base qualities are not recorded, but no much larger clone differs from it by a single base. V lost 0 bases and J lost 7 bases; the stretch between them is 13 bases long. CDR1 and CDR2, per the germline V gene (reference sequence), are MNHEY and SMNVEV. The CDR3 holds 16 amino acids from the cysteine to the phenylalanine. Only the CDR3 DNA is retained, 48 bases long and in frame from the first base. Preparation of the library involved the immunoSEQ multiplex PCR assay. Deep sequencing of rearranged TCR beta loci, alongside multiparametric flow cytometry, was used to profile T cell repertoires. TCRdb holds this immuneACCESS table with in-frame rearrangements only. Some clones are missing; in checked studies, unresolved V genes explain under half, and the rest has no known cause. Across this sample there are about 50,000 clones, with about 92% seen only once. The top ten hold about 20% of the sample.

The chain couples TRBV27 to TRBJ1-6; the D segment could be TRBD1, given 5 matching bases. This sequence originates from a woman aged 40 to 50 with cholangiocarcinoma. Sequences were derived from peripheral blood, sampled from a patient treated with photon-based radiotherapy. The nucleotide sequence reads as follows: TGTGCCAGCAGTTTATCGTGGGGACCGAACAATTCACCCCTCCACTTT. Its protein is CASSLSWGPNNSPLHF.